Listed here are 26 T cell receptor beta chains from one sample, sequenced in a study of early T cells in non-severe SARS-CoV-2 infection. In TCRdb, the 5' RACE reads were re-called with MiXCR into one record per CDR3 protein. The sample has tens of thousands of distinct CDR3 sequences; about 6% are singletons. The sample here was whole blood, taken at baseline. These receptors were taken from an adult who was a healthcare worker with PCR-confirmed SARS-CoV-2 infection or an uninfected control (not recorded which).

This clonotype was seen more than once but under ten times. J is TRBJ2-2 and V is TRBV18; the D is unclear. The germline gives CDR1 KGHSH, CDR2 LQKENI. This CDR3 has 12 residues. Trimming cost V 2 bases and J 6 bases, with 4 bases left between them. The CDR3 spells CASSPKAGELFF. CDR3 in DNA: TGTGCCAGCTCACCAAAGGCCGGGGAGCTGTTTTTT. Full variable domain (rest looked up from reference TRBV18 and TRBJ2-2): NAGVMQNPRHLVRRRGQEARLRCSPMKGHSHVYWYRQLPEEGLKFMVYLQKENIIDESGMPKERFSAEFPKEGPSILRIQQVVRGDSAAYFCASSPKAGELFFGEGSRLTVL.

This clonotype was recorded many times. This sequence joins TRBV24-1 and TRBJ1-1, with D maybe TRBD1 (5 bases). The CDR3 contains 13 residues. Germline V CDR1 and CDR2: KGHDR, SFDVKD. V lost 4 bases, J lost 8 bases, and 13 bases lay in between. CDR3 nucleotide sequence: TGTGCCACCAGTGACCCGGGGACGGAAGAAGCTTTCTTT. Protein sequence: CATSDPGTEEAFF.

At least ten counts were recorded for this clonotype. The chain carries TRBV11-2 and TRBJ2-5, with 12 nucleotides matching TRBD2. CDR1 and CDR2 from the germline V gene are SGHAT and FQNNGV. With 4 bases clipped from V and 4 bases from J, the junction kept 10 bases outside the gene matches. CDR3 length: 17 amino acids. CDR3 coding DNA: TGTGCCAGCAGCTCGATGACTAGCGGGAGTTCTCTAGAGACCCAGTACTTC. This encodes CASSSMTSGSSLETQYF.

At least ten counts were recorded for this clonotype. This chain connects TRBV28 to TRBJ2-7; the match to TRBD1 covers 7 bases. The germline CDR1 and CDR2 sequences are MDHEN and SYDVKM. The V and J ends lost 6 bases and 3 bases, in that order; junction bases with no gene match: 8. The CDR3 totals 14 residues. This chain's CDR3 is CASSRNRGLYEQYF. DNA of the CDR3: TGTGCCAGCAGCCGTAACAGGGGCCTCTACGAGCAGTACTTC.

At least ten counts were recorded for this clonotype. Here the CDR3 DNA reads TGTGCCAGCAGCTTAGGGAACCTAAACACTGAAGCTTTCTTT. It is translated as CASSLGNLNTEAFF. V and J are TRBV7-2 and TRBJ1-1; D is undetermined. Germline V lookup: CDR1 SGHTA, CDR2 FQGNSA. V was shortened by 1 base and J by 2 bases, with 8 bases between the two germline ends. The CDR3 is made up of 14 amino acids.

In its sample, this clonotype was seen many times. This chain links TRBV11-2 with TRBJ2-1; perhaps TRBD2 as D (6 bases). This CDR3 is 14 amino acids long. CDR1 and CDR2 from the germline V gene are SGHAT and FQNNGV. V was trimmed by 5 bases and J by 7 bases, leaving 15 bases between them. In nucleotides, the CDR3 is TGTGCCAGCAGCCTACCGGGGGAGTGGAATGAGCAGTTCTTC. Its translation: CASSLPGEWNEQFF.

This clonotype came up a few times. The chain couples TRBV13 to TRBJ1-1; D is perhaps TRBD1 (5 bases). The germline V and J ends were trimmed by 6 bases and 5 bases, with 13 bases remaining between them. This CDR3 contains 13 residues. Per the germline V gene, CDR1 is PRHDT and CDR2 is FYEKMQ (reference sequence). CDR3 sequence: CASRFGTVTEAFF. CDR3 DNA sequence: TGTGCCAGCAGGTTTGGGACCGTGACTGAAGCTTTCTTT.

The chain uses TRBV5-5 and TRBJ2-2, with 12 nucleotides matching TRBD2. Per germline, CDR1 SGHKS and CDR2 YYEKEE (reference sequence). V trimming: 1 base; J trimming: 5 bases; junction bases outside the gene matches: 9. This CDR3 is built from 18 residues. CDR3 nucleotide sequence: TGTGCCAGCAGCTTGAGGACTAGCGGGAATATGGGAACCGGGGAGCTGTTTTTT. It translates to CASSLRTSGNMGTGELFF.

This clonotype has just a few counts. J is TRBJ1-2 and V is TRBV7-2; D is ambiguous. This CDR3 is 15 amino acids long. Trimming took off 3 bases at V and 2 bases at J, with 13 bases between the two ends. The germline V gene encodes CDR1 SGHTA and CDR2 FQGNSA. The CDR3 protein is CASSFVPPLNYGYTF. CDR3 sequence (DNA): TGTGCCAGCAGCTTCGTCCCTCCCTTAAACTATGGCTACACCTTC.

This clonotype was recorded at least ten times. This chain connects TRBV7-3 to TRBJ1-3; D is ambiguous. Germline V lookup: CDR1 SGHTA, CDR2 FQGTGA. The CDR3 has 13 amino acids. Trimming pared 2 bases from V and 0 bases from J, leaving 2 bases between. CDR3 sequence (DNA): TGTGCCAGCAGCTTATACTCTGGAAACACCATATATTTT. As protein: CASSLYSGNTIYF.

The chain uses TRBV20-1 and TRBJ2-7; possibly TRBD2 for D (6 bases). Germline V CDR1 and CDR2: DFQATT, SNEGSKA (reference sequence). Between the trimmed V and J ends, which lost 6 bases and 4 bases, there was a span of 16 bases. The CDR3 has 13 amino acids. CDR3 nucleotides: TGCAGTGCACAACGGGACTCTCCTTACGAGCAGTACTTC. It yields the protein CSAQRDSPYEQYF.

This clonotype was recorded many times. This chain uses TRBV12-3 or TRBV12-4 with TRBJ2-5; D is unclear. V lost 2 bases to trimming and J lost 0 bases, with 10 bases between them. The length of the CDR3 is 15 residues. The CDR3 loop is CASSLLLENQETQYF. The CDR3 DNA follows: TGTGCCAGCAGTTTATTATTGGAGAACCAAGAGACCCAGTACTTC.

This clonotype was counted many times. J is TRBJ2-5 and V is TRBV20-1; D may be TRBD1 (5 bases). This CDR3 is 13 amino acids long. V lost 4 bases and J 6 bases, leaving 15 bases between the germline ends. Germline V gene sequence: CDR1 DFQATT, CDR2 SNEGSKA (reference sequence). CDR3 DNA: TGCAGTGCTACCCCGACAGTCGGAAAGACCCAGTACTTC. Protein product: CSATPTVGKTQYF.

The V gene is TRBV20-1, the J gene TRBJ2-3, with 13 bases fitting TRBD2. The V gene end was trimmed by 5 bases and the J gene end by 6 bases; junction bases not matched to a gene: 5. Looked up from germline, CDR1 is DFQATT and CDR2 is SNEGSKA (reference sequence). There are 14 residues in the CDR3. The DNA for the CDR3 is TGCAGTGCTGGCGGACTAGCGGGAGCTGATACGCAGTATTTT. It specifies CSAGGLAGADTQYF.

The table lists this clonotype with a few counts. This rearrangement joins TRBV4-3 to TRBJ2-2; D is ambiguous. Germline lookup yields CDR1 LGHNA and CDR2 YSLEER. V lost 4 bases and J 0 bases, leaving 12 bases between the germline ends. The CDR3 loop spans 16 amino acids. Written as DNA, the CDR3 is TGCGCCAGCAGCCCAGAATTTCAATCGAACACCGGGGAGCTGTTTTTT. Its translation is CASSPEFQSNTGELFF.

The V gene is TRBV15, the J gene TRBJ1-6, with D tentatively TRBD1 (6 bases). The CDR3 is 17 residues long. Germline V gives CDR1 LNHNV, CDR2 YYDKDF (reference sequence). Trimming pared 0 bases from V and 7 bases from J, leaving 16 bases between. The CDR3 reads CATSRDWRTEGNSPLHF. The DNA of the CDR3 is TGTGCCACCAGCAGAGATTGGCGGACAGAGGGGAATTCACCCCTCCACTTT.

In this sample, this clonotype turned up many times. This sequence joins TRBV7-2 and TRBJ1-1; TRBD1 is a possible D gene (5 bases). Trimming cost V 4 bases and J 4 bases, with 22 bases left between them. This CDR3 comprises 17 residues. CDR1 is SGHTA and CDR2 is FQGNSA in the germline V gene. CDR3 nucleotide sequence: TGTGCCAGCAGCTCGTTTACCGGGGCCCTCGCCGCCACTGAAGCTTTCTTT. It yields the protein CASSSFTGALAATEAFF.

This clonotype has just a few counts. The chain joins TRBV6-2 or TRBV6-3 to TRBJ1-6, with D maybe TRBD1 (6 bases). Per germline, CDR1 MNHEY and CDR2 SVGEGT. Trimming cost V 0 bases and J 10 bases, with 13 bases left between them. The CDR3 spans 15 residues. DNA of the CDR3: TGTGCCAGCAGTTACTCGCAGGGGTCGGCCTCACCCCTCCACTTT. It is translated as CASSYSQGSASPLHF.

This clonotype was seen at least ten times. The junction departs from the called germline gene at one end, perhaps through a read error. The chain employs TRBV20-1 and TRBJ1-1; no clear D. This CDR3 spans 11 amino acids. Per germline, CDR1 DFQATT and CDR2 SNEGSKA (reference sequence). The CDR3 sequence is CSASTSTDAFF. The CDR3 region has the DNA TGCAGTGCTAGTACCTCGACTGACGCTTTCTTT.

This clonotype was seen ten or more times. V and J are TRBV6-1 and TRBJ2-1; D is unclear. The CDR3 length is 14 residues. In germline, CDR1 is MNHNS, CDR2 SASEGT. V gave up 4 bases and J gave up 5 bases, with 12 bases separating them. CDR3 sequence reads: CASSVFGRHNEQFF. The CDR3, as DNA: TGTGCCAGCAGTGTCTTCGGGCGACACAATGAGCAGTTCTTC.

This clonotype was recorded a few times. This chain connects TRBV19 to TRBJ2-5; no firm D call. Germline loops: CDR1 LNHDA, CDR2 SQIVND (reference sequence). The CDR3 totals 13 residues. Trimming took off 7 bases at V and 1 base at J, with 10 bases between the two ends. CDR3 loop: CASKGRPQETQYF. CDR3 DNA: TGTGCCAGTAAGGGCAGGCCCCAAGAGACCCAGTACTTC. The full variable domain, completed using reference TRBV19 and TRBJ2-5, is DGGITQSPKYLFRKEGQNVTLSCEQNLNHDAMYWYRQDPGQGLRLIYYSQIVNDFQKGDIAEGYSVSREKKESFPLTVTSAQKNPTAFYLCASKGRPQETQYFGPGTRLLVL.

This clonotype was found many times. The J gene is TRBJ1-5, the V gene TRBV6-6; D is ambiguous. The germline V gene has CDR1 MNHNY and CDR2 SVGAGI (reference sequence). Trimming stripped 2 bases from V and 0 bases from J, with 8 bases between. CDR3 length: 15 amino acids. CDR3 nucleotides: TGTGCCAGCAGTTACGGTCCCTATAGCAATCAGCCCCAGCATTTT. This translates into CASSYGPYSNQPQHF.

The V call is TRBV9, the J call TRBJ2-1, with 7 bases aligning to TRBD2. The V gene end was trimmed by 0 bases and the J gene end by 4 bases; junction bases not matched to a gene: 4. The CDR3 has 15 amino acids. Germline values: CDR1 SGDLS, CDR2 YYNGEE. CDR3 coding DNA: TGTGCCAGCAGCGTAGGGCAGGGAGGGTACAATGAGCAGTTCTTC. Protein: CASSVGQGGYNEQFF.

This clonotype was counted ten times or more. J is TRBJ2-1 and V is TRBV4-3; D unresolved. V dropped 0 bases and J dropped 8 bases, with 14 bases sitting between them. This CDR3 region has 15 residues. Germline V CDR1 and CDR2: LGHNA, YSLEER. The chain's CDR3 is CASSQDQSVSDEQFF. CDR3 nucleotides: TGCGCCAGCAGCCAAGACCAGTCTGTTTCCGATGAGCAGTTCTTC.

The chain recombines TRBV11-1 with TRBJ2-3; 7 positions agree with TRBD1. J gave up 6 bases and V 5 bases, and 5 bases lay outside the gene matches. CDR1 is SGHAT and CDR2 is FQDESV in the germline V gene (reference sequence). The CDR3 sequence is 13 residues long. DNA for the CDR3: TGTGCCAGCAGCCCGGACAGGTTGGATACGCAGTATTTT. It specifies CASSPDRLDTQYF.

This clonotype was seen only a few times. The chain is built from TRBV20-1 and TRBJ1-2; D is uncertain. V was clipped by 6 bases and J by 4 bases, with 9 bases between them. CDR1 and CDR2 from the germline V gene are DFQATT and SNEGSKA (reference sequence). The CDR3 contains 11 residues. CDR3 nucleotide sequence: TGCAGTGCGAATTACTTCTATGGCTACACCTTC. Protein product: CSANYFYGYTF.